This T cell receptor beta chain was observed in a study of blood T cells in healthy people across ages. This CDR3 contains 15 residues. The V segment lost 3 bases and the J segment 5 bases; nucleotides outside the gene matches: 4. CDR1 and CDR2 from the germline V gene are SEHNR and FQNEAQ (reference sequence). There are a few counts of this clonotype. Peripheral blood was drawn, about 9.1 milliliters per donor. Per individual sample, total RNA of at least 5.5 micrograms was extracted. Sample-barcoded 5' priming and a J-beta primer mix drove a second PCR of about 6 to 12 cycles. Every cDNA molecule carried a tag from a template-switch adaptor bearing 12 random nucleotides. TCRdb itself ran the 5' RACE reads through MiXCR, one entry per CDR3 protein. The sample has 540,000 or so distinct CDR3 sequences, 40% to 55% seen once.

V is TRBV7-9 and J is TRBJ2-1, with 10 bases matching TRBD2. The origin of this receptor is a man of 80 years or more in good health. Sequenced input: blood. The CDR3 coding sequence is TGTGCCAGCAGCTTCGTCGGGACTAGCGACAATGAGCAGTTCTTC. Translated: CASSFVGTSDNEQFF.